The entry below gives a single TCR beta chain sequence along with its context. At one boundary the junction diverges from the germline segment, which might be a read error. Diagnoses were established using clinical symptoms, serum thyroxine and TRAb, thyroid ultrasound and orbital computed tomography. Template material for amplifying TCR beta CDR3 regions consisted of RNA transcripts. Carried out on the TCR CDR3, a first-round RT-PCR used the HTBI primer set. Via MiXCR, TCRdb re-called the multiplex PCR reads, giving one row per CDR3 protein. The table includes roughly 500,000 distinct CDR3 sequences, 46% detected once. Germline CDR1 and CDR2: SEHNR and FQNEAQ (reference sequence). The CDR3 contains 14 residues. This sample was taken from a study of T cells in Graves' hyperthyroidism and ophthalmopathy.

Sequencing was performed on peripheral blood or thyroid tissue (not recorded which). The rearrangement links TRBV7-9 to TRBJ1-2, with D unresolved. The receptor was derived from an adult woman with Graves' disease, either hyperthyroidism or ophthalmopathy (not recorded which). The DNA of the CDR3 is TGTGCCAGCAGTTTAGAGTTTGTGGGTCATGGCTACACCTTC. As protein: CASSLEFVGHGYTF.